The T cell receptor (beta chain) under discussion was sequenced for a study of cytomegalovirus exposure and HLA in healthy donors. About this clone itself: The target antigen is unknown.

The study ran its PCR with 60 Vbeta and 13 Jbeta primers. Original processing notes: In a later analysis, the count reached 76 million or so unique TCR beta chains, with about 12 million shared. Sequencing used immunoSEQ multiplex PCR; TCRdb keeps in-frame clones, though not all of them. V, J and clone size are taken as reported in that table, and D and trimming were inferred from the DNA itself. This table holds around 100,000 clones, around four fifths found once. Study findings and constraints: Common viral pathogens seemed to be connected with several of the most significant clusters, according to a later analysis. Most CMV-associated TCR beta chains appeared HLA-restricted in a later analysis. Immune exposure data for these donors was limited to CMV serostatus.

Germline-derived CDR1 and CDR2 are SGHVS and FQNEAQ. The CDR3 length is 16 residues. With 1 base clipped from V and 4 bases from J, the junction kept 3 bases outside the gene matches. The sequence was collected from a man in his forties in good health and CMV-seronegative. This chain links TRBV7-8 with TRBJ1-4; TRBD1 aligns across 10 bases. Sequences were obtained from PBMCs. CDR3 sequence reads: CASSLGQGARNEKLFF. In nucleotides, the CDR3 is TGTGCCAGCAGCTTAGGACAGGGGGCCCGTAATGAAAAACTGTTTTTT.